These T cell receptor beta chains were read from a single sample in a study of cytomegalovirus exposure and HLA in healthy donors. TCRdb's copy holds only in-frame clones and misses some; the assay was immunoSEQ multiplex PCR. The table includes 140,000 to 150,000 clones, approximately 63% detected once. Sequencing was carried out using PBMCs. The receptors were gathered from a woman aged 55-70 years in good health and CMV-seropositive. The CDR3 runs from the conserved cysteine through the conserved F or W. D genes are given only for firm matches. Some rows mark clone size as missing; the rest say once, few, many or name a class of expanded clone.

j_call | v_call | d_call | clone_size | cdr3_nt | cdr3_aa
TRBJ2-7 | TRBV2 | NA | NA | TGTGCCAGCAGCGGGACAATCTACGAGCAGTACTTC | CASSGTIYEQYF
TRBJ2-3 | TRBV27 | NA | few | TGTGCCAGCAGTTTCCAGCGGAGGGAGACAGATACGCAGTATTTT | CASSFQRRETDTQYF
TRBJ1-2 | TRBV6-5 | NA | NA | TGTGCCAGCCGAATAGGGGTAAACTATGGCTACACCTTC | CASRIGVNYGYTF
TRBJ2-5 | TRBV5-1 | TRBD2 | few | TGCGCCAGCAGCTTGGAGGCTAGCGGCCAAGAGACCCAGTACTTC | CASSLEASGQETQYF
TRBJ1-1 | TRBV7-3 | NA | NA | TGTGCCAGCAGCCCGGGTAGGGGGATGAACACTGAAGCTTTCTTT | CASSPGRGMNTEAFF
TRBJ1-1 | TRBV28 | TRBD1 | NA | TGTGCCAGCAGTTTATCAGGGGGCAACACTGAAGCTTTCTTT | CASSLSGGNTEAFF
TRBJ1-1 | TRBV6-1 | TRBD1 | NA | TGTGCCAGCAGTGATGCCGGGACAGGGGGCCCCATGAACACTGAAGCTTTCTTT | CASSDAGTGGPMNTEAFF
TRBJ2-7 | TRBV9 | TRBD1 | NA | TGTGCCAGCAGCGGGACAGGCAAGGGGGAGCAGTACTTC | CASSGTGKGEQYF
TRBJ2-7 | TRBV6-5 | NA | NA | TGTGCCAGCAGCCGATACTTCGACAGGTCCTACGAGCAGTACTTC | CASSRYFDRSYEQYF
TRBJ2-2 | TRBV5-1 | NA | NA | TGCGCCAGCAGTACAGGGAACGGGGAGCTGTTTTTT | CASSTGNGELFF
TRBJ1-3 | TRBV6-1 | NA | NA | TGTGCCGTCCTACAGGGAAACACCATATATTTT | CAVLQGNTIYF
TRBJ2-7 | TRBV19 | NA | NA | TGTGCCAGTAGTATAGTGCCCTACGGCGAGCAGTACTTC | CASSIVPYGEQYF
TRBJ2-3 | TRBV9 | NA | NA | TGTGCCAGCAGCGCGAGGGACGGGAGAAGCACAGATACGCAGTATTTT | CASSARDGRSTDTQYF
TRBJ1-1 | TRBV5-1 | TRBD1 | NA | TGCGCCAGCAGCTGGGCATCAGGGGGTCAAGCTTTCTTT | CASSWASGGQAFF
TRBJ1-1 | TRBV28 | TRBD1 | NA | TGTGCCAGCAGTTCGTCCGGGACAGGGAAGAACACTGAAGCTTTCTTT | CASSSSGTGKNTEAFF
TRBJ2-1 | TRBV11-3 | TRBD2 | NA | TGTGCCAGCAGCTTAGATTGGGCTAGCGGGAATTTGCAGTTCTTC | CASSLDWASGNLQFF
TRBJ2-6 | TRBV9 | NA | NA | TGTGCCAGCAGCATGAGGTTATCTGGGGCCAACGTCCTGACTTTC | CASSMRLSGANVLTF
TRBJ2-7 | TRBV28 | TRBD2 | NA | TGTGCCAGCAGGGGCGGGGGACTAGGCCTGGCCGAGCAGTACTTC | CASRGGGLGLAEQYF
TRBJ1-2 | TRBV15 | TRBD1 | NA | TGTGCCACCAGCCGGACAGGGATCCATAACTATGGCTACACCTTC | CATSRTGIHNYGYTF
TRBJ2-5 | TRBV30 | TRBD2 | NA | TGTGCCTGGACCCCCCGACTAGCGGGAGTGGAGACCCAGTACTTC | CAWTPRLAGVETQYF
TRBJ2-1 | TRBV6-5 | TRBD2 | NA | TGTGCCAGCAGTTACAGTGGCGGGAGGGATTACAATGAGCAGTTCTTC | CASSYSGGRDYNEQFF
TRBJ2-7 | TRBV11-3 | NA | NA | TGTGCCAGCAGCGCCCTCGGGACCTACGAGCAGTACTTC | CASSALGTYEQYF
TRBJ1-1 | TRBV5-1 | TRBD1 | NA | TGCGCCAGCAGCACGGGACAGGGGAGCACTGAAGCTTTCTTT | CASSTGQGSTEAFF
TRBJ1-3 | TRBV11-2 | NA | few | TGTGCCAGCAGCTCGCCGGGACTAGGAAACACCATATATTTT | CASSSPGLGNTIYF
TRBJ2-7 | TRBV27 | NA | few | TGTGCCAGCAGTTTGGTTGGCGGCCCCTACGAGCAGTACTTC | CASSLVGGPYEQYF
TRBJ1-4 | TRBV5-1 | NA | few | TGCGCCAGCAGCTCGCTCGGGACACCTAACGAAAAACTGTTTTTT | CASSSLGTPNEKLFF
TRBJ1-2 | TRBV5-1 | TRBD1 | NA | TGCGCCAGCAGCTGGACAGGGGGCGACTATGGCTACACCTTC | CASSWTGGDYGYTF
TRBJ2-7 | TRBV13 | TRBD2 | NA | TGTGCCAGCGGGTCTAGCGGTTCCTACGAGCAGTACTTC | CASGSSGSYEQYF
TRBJ2-7 | TRBV4-2 | TRBD1 | once | TGTGCCAGCAGCCTTGACCGGGACAGCGCCTACGAGCAGTACTTC | CASSLDRDSAYEQYF
TRBJ2-7 | TRBV11-2 | TRBD2 | NA | TGTGCCAGCAGCTTAGATTTAGCGGGAGCGTGGTACGAGCAGTACTTC | CASSLDLAGAWYEQYF
TRBJ2-7 | TRBV4-1 | TRBD2 | NA | TGCGCCAGCAGCCAAACACTAGCGGGAGTTCAGGCCGACGAGCAGTACTTC | CASSQTLAGVQADEQYF
TRBJ2-2 | TRBV6-4 | NA | NA | TGTGCCAGCAGTGCGGAGGACTTCTTAATCGGGGAGCTGTTTTTT | CASSAEDFLIGELFF
TRBJ1-5 | TRBV18 | NA | few | TGTGCCAGCTCACTGTTGACGGGTAGCAATCAGCCCCAGCATTTT | CASSLLTGSNQPQHF
TRBJ1-2 | TRBV10-2 | NA | NA | TGCGCCAGCAGTGAGTCGAGGCAGGGCTACACCTTC | CASSESRQGYTF
TRBJ1-2 | TRBV25-1 | NA | NA | TGTGCCAGCAGTTCCGGGAATGACTATGGCTACACCTTC | CASSSGNDYGYTF
TRBJ2-5 | TRBV6-6 | TRBD2 | NA | TGTGCCAGCAGAACGGGACTAGCGGGAGGGCAAGAGACCCAGTACTTC | CASRTGLAGGQETQYF
TRBJ2-7 | TRBV5-4 | TRBD1 | NA | TGTGCCAGCAGCTCATCCGGGACAGGTTACGAGCAGTACTTC | CASSSSGTGYEQYF
TRBJ1-4 | TRBV5-1 | NA | few | TGCGCCAGCTCGGACATGTCCCCCGCAACTAATGAAAAACTGTTTTTT | CASSDMSPATNEKLFF
TRBJ2-7 | TRBV2 | TRBD1 | NA | TGTGCCAGCAGGAGACAGGGGAAACCTCTCGGGTGGTACTTC | CASRRQGKPLGWYF
TRBJ2-5 | TRBV7-7 | TRBD1 | NA | TGTGCTAGCAGCTTAGGGGCGACAGGGGGTAGTCAAGAGACCCAGTACTTC | CASSLGATGGSQETQYF
TRBJ2-7 | TRBV20-1 | NA | few | TGCAGTGCCGGAGAACGGTACGAGCAGTACTTC | CSAGERYEQYF
TRBJ1-5 | TRBV6-1 | NA | NA | TGTGCCAGCAGTGAACAAGGAGGTCAGCCCCAGCATTTT | CASSEQGGQPQHF
TRBJ2-7 | TRBV5-1 | NA | once | TGCGCCAGCAGCTTGGAGGACAGCTCCTACGAGCAGTACTTC | CASSLEDSSYEQYF
TRBJ2-2 | TRBV7-9 | TRBD1 | few | TGTGCCAGCAGCCTGGACAGGGCATATACTTACACCGGGGAGCTGTTTTTT | CASSLDRAYTYTGELFF
TRBJ2-1 | TRBV5-1 | NA | few | TGCGCCAGCAGCTTGAATACAGGCTACAATGAGCAGTTCTTC | CASSLNTGYNEQFF
TRBJ1-5 | TRBV6-1 | TRBD1 | NA | TGTGCCAGCTCAGGGGGTAGTCAGCCCCAGCATTTT | CASSGGSQPQHF
TRBJ2-4 | TRBV30 | TRBD1 | NA | TGTGCCTGGAGTCCACAGGGGCCGCTAAGAAACATTCAGTACTTC | CAWSPQGPLRNIQYF
TRBJ1-2 | TRBV28 | NA | NA | TGTGCCAGCAGTCTCGGGACAAAGAACTATGGCTACACCTTC | CASSLGTKNYGYTF
TRBJ2-2 | TRBV21-1 | NA | NA | TGTGCCAGCAGCCCGGAGGGGTTTTCTTACACCGGGGAGCTGTTTTTT | CASSPEGFSYTGELFF
TRBJ2-7 | TRBV7-3 | TRBD2 | NA | TGTGCCAGCAGTCCTCCTAGCGGCATCTCCTACGAGCAGTACTTC | CASSPPSGISYEQYF
TRBJ1-2 | TRBV28 | NA | NA | TGTGCCAGCAGTTTATCCGGGGGGGCTAACTATGGCTACACCTTC | CASSLSGGANYGYTF
TRBJ2-3 | TRBV29-1 | NA | NA | TGCAGCGTTGAAGACTGGGGGGAGTCAGGTGATACGCAGTATTTT | CSVEDWGESGDTQYF